The 11 T cell receptor beta chains in this list originate from one sample, sequenced in a study of T cell changes during pregnancy in multiple sclerosis. Sequencing used immunoSEQ multiplex PCR; TCRdb keeps in-frame clones, though not all of them. The sample includes over 40,000 clones, around 89% of them seen just once. The specimen was CD4+ T cells from peripheral blood mononuclear cells, collected in the second trimester of pregnancy. The receptors here all came from a female donor with multiple sclerosis, enrolled in a pregnancy study.

This rearrangement joins TRBV27 to TRBJ1-5; 7 bases line up with TRBD1. Germline lookup yields CDR1 MNHEY and CDR2 SMNVEV (reference sequence). Germline trimming cut 2 bases from V and 3 bases from J; bases unmatched to any gene: 7. The length of the CDR3 is 16 residues. Here the CDR3 reads CASSLPQGQVNQPQHF. In DNA form, the CDR3 reads TGTGCCAGCAGTTTACCCCAAGGACAGGTCAATCAGCCCCAGCATTTT.

This sequence joins TRBV5-5 and TRBJ1-2; tentative D call: TRBD1 (5 bases). The germline V gene encodes CDR1 SGHKS and CDR2 YYEKEE (reference sequence). The CDR3 is 15 residues long. V lost 2 bases and J 1 base, leaving 12 bases between the germline ends. This chain's CDR3 is CASSFRRALNYGYTF. The CDR3 nucleotides are TGTGCCAGCAGCTTCCGCAGGGCCCTTAACTATGGCTACACCTTC.

As DNA, the CDR3 is TGCAGCGGAAAGACAGGGGCCGGAAACACCATATATTTT. It yields the protein CSGKTGAGNTIYF. The V and J genes are TRBV29-1 and TRBJ1-3; TRBD1 agrees at 8 bases. Germline lookup yields CDR1 SQVTM and CDR2 ANQGSEA. The CDR3 length is 13 residues. The V segment lost 7 bases and the J segment 4 bases; nucleotides outside the gene matches: 6.

V gene TRBV6-6 combines with J gene TRBJ2-7; D unclear. CDR1 and CDR2 from the germline V gene are MNHNY and SVGAGI (reference sequence). This CDR3 spans 12 amino acids. V gave up 2 bases and J gave up 7 bases, with 9 bases separating them. The CDR3 nucleotides are TGTGCCAGCAGTTACCCCGAAGCAGAGCAGTACTTC. It is translated as CASSYPEAEQYF.

This sequence joins TRBV27 and TRBJ1-1; the D is unclear. This CDR3 is built from 14 residues. The germline V gene has CDR1 MNHEY and CDR2 SMNVEV (reference sequence). V lost 5 bases and J 4 bases, leaving 14 bases between the germline ends. CDR3 sequence reads: CASSGLGRGTEAFF. CDR3 nucleotides: TGTGCCAGCAGTGGTTTGGGGAGAGGCACTGAAGCTTTCTTT.

The chain has TRBV18 and TRBJ2-7, with D possibly being TRBD1 (6 bases). Germline lookup yields CDR1 KGHSH and CDR2 LQKENI. The CDR3 has 16 residues. Trimming pared 6 bases from V and 3 bases from J, leaving 21 bases between. CDR3 bases: TGTGCCAGCTCCCCGGACAGATCGAAAACCTACTACGAGCAGTACTTC. It specifies CASSPDRSKTYYEQYF.

The V and J genes are TRBV2 and TRBJ2-5; D may be TRBD2 (6 bases). Between the trimmed V and J ends, which lost 5 bases and 4 bases, there was a span of 14 bases. The germline gives CDR1 SNHLY, CDR2 FYNNEI. CDR3 length: 14 amino acids. The CDR3 DNA follows: TGTGCCAGCAGTTCTAGCGTCGGTGGAGAGACCCAGTACTTC. It codes for CASSSSVGGETQYF.

This chain connects TRBV19 to TRBJ1-2; tentatively, D is TRBD1 (6 bases). Trimming left V 5 bases short and J 6 bases short, with 13 bases between. Germline V gene sequence: CDR1 LNHDA, CDR2 SQIVND (reference sequence). The CDR3 has 13 amino acids. This chain's CDR3 is CASSLQGSDGYTF. In DNA, the CDR3 is TGTGCCAGTAGTCTACAGGGTAGCGATGGCTACACCTTC.

The chain uses TRBV11-3 and TRBJ2-2; 9 positions match TRBD1. The CDR3 spans 16 residues. Germline CDR1 is SGHNT and CDR2 is YENEEA. J gave up 1 base and V 1 base, and 1 base lay outside the gene matches. CDR3 DNA: TGTGCCAGCAGCTTAGTGGGACAGGGGAACACCGGGGAGCTGTTTTTT. Translation: CASSLVGQGNTGELFF.

J is TRBJ2-3 and V is TRBV9, with D perhaps matching TRBD2 (7 bases). The CDR3 has 15 residues. V was shortened by 6 bases and J by 3 bases, with 17 bases between the two germline ends. Germline loops: CDR1 SGDLS, CDR2 YYNGEE. Written as DNA, the CDR3 is TGTGCCAGCACCCTAGGGGGGGTTGGTACAGATACGCAGTATTTT. Encoded protein: CASTLGGVGTDTQYF.

V is TRBV6-6 and J is TRBJ2-5, with 8 bases identical to TRBD1. Trimming cost V 5 bases and J 4 bases; bases outside gene matches: 12. Germline CDR1 and CDR2: MNHNY and SVGAGI (reference sequence). CDR3 length equals 16 residues. The CDR3 coding sequence is TGTGCCAGCAGTGGGCCGACAGGGGAGGCGCTAGAGACCCAGTACTTC. It specifies CASSGPTGEALETQYF.